The sequence of this T cell receptor beta chain was determined in a study of CXCR4 blockade with PD-1 therapy in pancreatic cancer. Assay: immunoSEQ multiplex PCR; the TCRdb copy retains only in-frame clones and omits some. The sample lists about 8,100 clones, around three fifths occurring once. Germline loops: CDR1 GTSNPN, CDR2 SVGIG (reference sequence). This CDR3 comprises 18 residues. With V trimmed by 1 base and J by 8 bases, 19 bases remained unmatched. The chain recombines TRBV30 with TRBJ1-4; 7 bases are a match to TRBD1. The sequenced sample consisted of tumor tissue. The origin of this receptor is a human donor with pancreatic ductal adenocarcinoma. The CDR3 loop reads CAWSGGFETGTDREKLFF. CDR3 bases: TGTGCCTGGAGTGGAGGATTTGAGACCGGGACAGACAGAGAAAAACTGTTTTTT.